The 21 T cell receptor beta chains in this list originate from one sample, sequenced in a study of blood T cell repertoires in COVID-19. This table comes from immunoSEQ multiplex PCR, and its TCRdb copy is limited to in-frame clones, with some not included. The sample carries 150,000 to 200,000 clones, approximately 73% recorded once. Specimen: PBMCs or T cells enriched from blood (not recorded which). Receptors originate from a woman aged 50 to 60 with acute COVID-19.

This clone has a handful of counts. The V gene is TRBV7-2, the J gene TRBJ1-2; TRBD1 might be the D (5 bases). Germline CDR1 is SGHTA and CDR2 is FQGNSA. The V and J ends lost 5 bases and 1 base respectively, with 20 bases between them. The CDR3 is made up of 17 amino acids. Written as DNA, the CDR3 is TGTGCCAGCAGCCCTTTTCAGGCAGGGAAGCTTAACTATGGCTACACCTTC. Translating it yields CASSPFQAGKLNYGYTF. The full variable domain, with the rest looked up from reference TRBV7-2 and TRBJ1-2, is GAGVSQSPSNKVTEKGKDVELRCDPISGHTALYWYRQSLGQGLEFLIYFQGNSAPDKSGLPSDRFSAERTGGSVSTLTIQRTQQEDSAVYLCASSPFQAGKLNYGYTFGSGTRLTVV.

There are many counts of this clone. This sequence joins TRBV27 and TRBJ2-5, with D tentatively TRBD1 (5 bases). CDR1 and CDR2 (germline): MNHEY, SMNVEV (reference sequence). This CDR3 region has 13 residues. Trimming pared 3 bases from V and 3 bases from J, leaving 8 bases between. DNA for the CDR3: TGTGCCAGCAGTTTCGACAGAGAAGAGACCCAGTACTTC. This encodes CASSFDREETQYF.

This chain connects TRBV5-1 to TRBJ2-2; TRBD2 agrees at 10 bases. This CDR3 has 17 amino acids. Germline CDR1 is SGHRS and CDR2 is YFSETQ. J was trimmed by 1 base and V by 1 base; bases with no gene match: 4. The CDR3 sequence is CASSLSSGGMNTGELFF. The DNA of the CDR3 is TGCGCCAGCAGCTTGTCTAGCGGGGGAATGAACACCGGGGAGCTGTTTTTT.

On this clone itself: Distinct nucleotide sequences in the sample also encode this CDR3. The rearrangement joins TRBV3-1 (or the pseudogene TRBV3-2) to TRBJ1-1, with no clear D. The germline V gene encodes CDR1 LGHDT and CDR2 YNNKEL (reference sequence). V lost 4 bases and J lost 1, with 7 bases in between. The CDR3 length is 13 residues. The chain's CDR3 is CASSPPGNTEAFF. The CDR3 DNA reads as TGTGCCAGCAGCCCGCCCGGGAACACTGAAGCTTTCTTT.

The V and J genes are TRBV28 and TRBJ2-7; 7 nucleotides agree with TRBD1. V dropped 5 bases and J dropped 6; count of bases not matched to a gene: 16. CDR3 length: 16 residues. The germline V gene has CDR1 MDHEN and CDR2 SYDVKM. The CDR3 nucleotides are TGTGCCAGCAGTCCCCCCAGGCACAGAGGGGACAGCGAGCAGTACGTC. Translating gives CASSPPRHRGDSEQYV.

This chain uses TRBV6-2 or TRBV6-3 with TRBJ2-3; 7 bases agree with TRBD1. Germline V gene sequence: CDR1 MNHEY, CDR2 SVGEGT. V lost 2 bases and J lost 5; bases outside the gene matches: 4. The CDR3 sequence is 14 residues long. The CDR3 sequence is CASSYRGREDTQYF. The CDR3 DNA is TGTGCCAGCAGTTACAGGGGGCGAGAAGATACGCAGTATTTT.

The chain couples TRBV7-2 to TRBJ2-1; D possibly corresponds to TRBD1 (5 bases). Trimming stripped 4 bases from V and 0 bases from J, with 10 bases between. Germline V lookup: CDR1 SGHTA, CDR2 FQGNSA. This CDR3 has 15 residues. The CDR3 region has the DNA TGTGCCAGCAGCTCTAGACAGTTCTCCTACAATGAGCAGTTCTTC. Translated: CASSSRQFSYNEQFF.

The chain recombines TRBV2 with TRBJ1-6; 11 nucleotides line up with TRBD1. Trimming at V came to 5 bases and at J to 9 bases, leaving 3 bases not matched to a gene. The CDR3 runs to 14 residues. In germline, CDR1 is SNHLY, CDR2 FYNNEI. The CDR3 bases are TGTGCCAGCAGTTTAGGACAGGGGGCTTCACCCCTCCACTTT. It specifies CASSLGQGASPLHF.

CDR3 DNA: TGTGCCAGCAGTCCTGCATGGGGAGGGGCAGATACGCAGTATTTT. Protein: CASSPAWGGADTQYF. This rearrangement joins TRBV6-5 to TRBJ2-3, with 7 bases fitting TRBD2. CDR1 and CDR2 (germline): MNHEY, SVGAGI. The V and J ends lost 5 bases and 4 bases, in that order; junction bases with no gene match: 9. This CDR3 comprises 15 residues.

The chain employs TRBV2 and TRBJ1-4; no clear D. Trimming removed 3 bases from V and 6 bases from J, with 11 bases in between. The germline V gene encodes CDR1 SNHLY and CDR2 FYNNEI. The CDR3 totals 14 residues. The CDR3 spells CASSDRGGYEKLFF. The CDR3 DNA reads TGTGCCAGCAGTGATCGGGGAGGTTATGAAAAACTGTTTTTT.

The chain is built from TRBV28 and TRBJ1-2; no clear D gene. This CDR3 spans 15 amino acids. CDR1 and CDR2 (germline): MDHEN, SYDVKM. V gave up 5 bases and J gave up 4 bases, with 17 bases separating them. The CDR3 spells CASSRLPGLVYGYTF. The CDR3 coding sequence is TGTGCCAGCAGTCGACTACCGGGATTAGTCTATGGCTACACCTTC.

This sequence joins TRBV4-1 and TRBJ2-1, with unresolved D. CDR3 size: 18 residues. The V end lost 0 bases, the J end lost 8 bases, and 23 bases lay between the germline ends. Germline CDR1 is MGHRA and CDR2 is YSYEKL. The CDR3 protein is CASSQDKSLRWHAHEQFF. The DNA for the CDR3 is TGCGCCAGCAGCCAAGATAAAAGTCTTCGTTGGCACGCCCATGAGCAGTTCTTC.

The chain is built from TRBV13 and TRBJ2-7; D is possibly TRBD1 (6 bases). V dropped 1 base and J dropped 7 bases, with 8 bases sitting between them. This CDR3 contains 12 residues. Per germline, CDR1 PRHDT and CDR2 FYEKMQ (reference sequence). CDR3 coding DNA: TGTGCCAGCAGCTTAGCAGGGGTGGAGCAGTACGTC. This encodes CASSLAGVEQYV.

Only one count was recorded for this clone. The rearrangement joins TRBV19 to TRBJ1-2; 8 bases fit TRBD1. The CDR3 runs 15 residues. V shed 6 bases, J shed 4 bases, and the junction held 10 bases outside the gene matches. Looked up from germline, CDR1 is LNHDA and CDR2 is SQIVND (reference sequence). CDR3: CASRTLGQGFYGYTF. The CDR3 region has the DNA TGTGCCAGTAGGACTCTAGGACAGGGCTTCTATGGCTACACCTTC.

The chain couples TRBV5-4 to TRBJ2-1; TRBD2 aligns across 7 bases. V lost 4 bases and J lost 8; bases outside the gene matches: 15. In germline, CDR1 is SGHNT, CDR2 YYREEE (reference sequence). The CDR3 is 16 amino acids. The CDR3 region is CASSLPGLSREYEQFF. Here the CDR3 DNA reads TGTGCCAGCAGCCTTCCGGGACTATCCCGGGAGTATGAGCAGTTCTTC.

This chain uses TRBV7-9 with TRBJ2-5, with D possibly matching TRBD1 (6 bases). The germline CDR1 and CDR2 sequences are SEHNR and FQNEAQ (reference sequence). V was pared by 1 base and J by 1 base, with 10 bases between. The CDR3 has 15 residues. This CDR3 is CASSLGGRPQETQYF. CDR3 sequence (DNA): TGTGCCAGCAGCTTAGGGGGGCGACCCCAAGAGACCCAGTACTTC.

The chain couples TRBV30 to TRBJ1-6; no clear D. Germline V gene data show CDR1 as GTSNPN and CDR2 as SVGIG (reference sequence). The CDR3 sequence is 13 residues long. With 3 bases removed from V and 0 bases from J, the gap between germline ends came to 3 bases. The CDR3 DNA follows: TGTGCCTGGAGCAGCTCCTATAATTCACCCCTCCACTTT. Residues: CAWSSSYNSPLHF.

The chain links TRBV7-2 to TRBJ2-7; 14 nucleotides line up with TRBD2. The CDR3 runs 15 residues. Germline CDR1 and CDR2: SGHTA and FQGNSA. Losses at the gene ends were 5 bases for V and 4 bases for J; bases not matched to a gene: 4. The CDR3 spells CASSQGLAGAYEQYV. CDR3 nucleotides: TGTGCCAGCAGCCAGGGACTAGCGGGGGCATACGAGCAGTACGTC.

This clone was counted once. This chain uses TRBV7-2 with TRBJ2-1, with 7 bases identical to TRBD2. The CDR3 totals 15 residues. After removal of 4 bases from V and 2 bases from J, the junction contained 5 bases not matched to a gene. From germline, CDR1 is SGHTA and CDR2 FQGNSA. Here the CDR3 DNA reads TGTGCCAGCAGCTCCGGGACTACGGCCTACAATGAGCAGTTCTTC. Encoded protein: CASSSGTTAYNEQFF.

The chain combines TRBV3-1 (or the pseudogene TRBV3-2) with TRBJ2-3; 10 bases are a match to TRBD2. J lost 0 bases, V lost 1 base, and 16 bases had no gene match. The length of the CDR3 is 21 residues. CDR1 and CDR2 from the germline V gene are LGHDT and YNNKEL (reference sequence). The CDR3 DNA follows: TGTGCCAGCAGCCAAGCCGGGAGCGGGGGGGGATCGGATTCTAGCACAGATACGCAGTATTTT. It yields the protein CASSQAGSGGGSDSSTDTQYF.

The chain is built from TRBV4-1 and TRBJ2-3, with 8 bases that match TRBD2. The CDR3 spans 17 residues. Germline V gene lookup returns CDR1 MGHRA and CDR2 YSYEKL. V dropped 0 bases and J dropped 5; count of bases not matched to a gene: 10. The CDR3 loop reads CASSQDLGPRGGDTQYF. The CDR3 nucleotides read TGCGCCAGCAGCCAAGATCTGGGGCCCCGGGGGGGAGATACGCAGTATTTT.